The present entry profiles one T cell receptor (beta chain) with its context. Its antigen is not known. Trimming took 5 bases from V and 1 from J, leaving 15 bases between them. Germline CDR1 is SGHVS and CDR2 is FNYEAQ. The CDR3 loop spans 15 amino acids. Here immunoSEQ multiplex PCR was the method, and the copy in TCRdb shows in-frame clones only, minus some. The sample shows tens of thousands of clones, about 90% of them seen only once. The sample is drawn from a study of graft-versus-host responses after intestinal transplantation. At the level of the study: Anti-thymocyte globulin served as induction for all recipients, who then took tacrolimus and steroids for about three years. The study, taken as a whole, reports: There were GvH clones found in recipient marrow, and some of them appeared first in ileum or blood.

This chain connects TRBV7-6 to TRBJ2-7, with no clear D. This clonotype originated in a human donor who received an intestinal transplant. The sample in question was unstimulated CD8+ T cells sorted from spleen or lymph node cells, obtained before intestinal transplant. The chain's CDR3 is CASSPVGQVSYEQYF. CDR3 coding DNA: TGTGCCAGCAGCCCGGTGGGTCAGGTGTCCTACGAGCAGTACTTC.